This T cell receptor (beta chain) was documented in a study of shared clonotypes between healthy human individuals. Overall study findings and caveats: Generation probabilities of non-shared clonotypes were lower (relative to those shared by all four donors).

This CDR3 region has 15 residues. V was trimmed by 0 bases and J by 0 bases, leaving 11 bases between them. Per germline, CDR1 GTSNPN and CDR2 SVGIG (reference sequence). Using immunoSEQ multiplex PCR, the repertoire was profiled, and TCRdb retains in-frame clones only, with some absent. The sample comprises 950,000 to 1,100,000 clones, approximately 72% of which are singletons, and around 1.5% rests with the top ten. This clone has a count of ten or more. The antigen is not known. This same CDR3 is encoded by further DNA sequences in the sample. The donors were all Caucasian adults (living in Nashville, Tennessee).

The chain couples TRBV30 to TRBJ1-1; no clear D gene. The sequence was obtained from a man aged 18 to 30 in good health. The sample comprised memory CD4+ T cells sorted from blood. The subset: CD45RA-negative fraction. CDR3 protein: CAWSVVVPMNTEAFF. The CDR3 DNA follows: TGTGCCTGGAGTGTAGTGGTGCCAATGAACACTGAAGCTTTCTTT.